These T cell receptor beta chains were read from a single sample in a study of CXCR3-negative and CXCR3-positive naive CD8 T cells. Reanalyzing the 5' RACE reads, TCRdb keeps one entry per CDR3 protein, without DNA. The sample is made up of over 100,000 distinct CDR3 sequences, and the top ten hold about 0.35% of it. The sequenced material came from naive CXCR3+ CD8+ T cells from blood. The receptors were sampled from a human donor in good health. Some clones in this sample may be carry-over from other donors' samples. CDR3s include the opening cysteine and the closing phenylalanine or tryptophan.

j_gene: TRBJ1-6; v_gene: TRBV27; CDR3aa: CASSPSAGEAYNSPLHF
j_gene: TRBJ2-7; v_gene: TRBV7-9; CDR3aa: CASSLPEIEQYF
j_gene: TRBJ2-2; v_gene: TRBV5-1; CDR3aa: CASSLENGELFF
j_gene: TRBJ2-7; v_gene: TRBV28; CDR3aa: CASSIKTGNYEQYF
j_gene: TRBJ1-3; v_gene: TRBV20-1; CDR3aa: CSASAGESTIYF
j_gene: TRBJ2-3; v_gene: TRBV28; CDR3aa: CASSYDRGSGDTQYF
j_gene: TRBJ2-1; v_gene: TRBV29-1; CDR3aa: CSVEREGSNEQFF
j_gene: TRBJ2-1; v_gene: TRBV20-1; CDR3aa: CSARDLRGEQFF
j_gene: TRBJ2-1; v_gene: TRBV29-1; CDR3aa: CSVVPNYNEQFF
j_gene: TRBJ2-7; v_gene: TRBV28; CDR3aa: CASTSLVAWLDTETYEQYF
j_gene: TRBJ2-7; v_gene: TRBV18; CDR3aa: CASSPQDSPYEQYF
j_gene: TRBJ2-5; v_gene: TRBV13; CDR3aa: CASSARRWGSQETQYF
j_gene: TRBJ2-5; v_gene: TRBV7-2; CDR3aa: CASSLAGGYQETQYF
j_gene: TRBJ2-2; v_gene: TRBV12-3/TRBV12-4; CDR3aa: CASSFRFRAEDGGELFF
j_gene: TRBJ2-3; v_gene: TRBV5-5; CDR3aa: CASSQDRGLSASTDTQYF
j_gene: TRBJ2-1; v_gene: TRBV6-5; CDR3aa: CASSEAGAEQFF
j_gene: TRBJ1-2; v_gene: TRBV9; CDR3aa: CASSPGRRYGYTF
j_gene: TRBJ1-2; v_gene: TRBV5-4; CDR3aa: CASSPKIQFSGGYTF
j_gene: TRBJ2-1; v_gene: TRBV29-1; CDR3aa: CSGEGDEDEQFF
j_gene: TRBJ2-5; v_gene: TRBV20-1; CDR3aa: CSAISGLAVQETQYF
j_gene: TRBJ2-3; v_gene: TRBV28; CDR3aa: CASSPGRSGRHWTDTQYF
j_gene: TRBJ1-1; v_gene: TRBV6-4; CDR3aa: CASSDIEYAFF
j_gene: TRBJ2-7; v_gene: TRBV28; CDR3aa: CASSISGGLEEQYF
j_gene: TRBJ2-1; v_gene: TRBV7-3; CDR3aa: CASSPTGGNEQFF
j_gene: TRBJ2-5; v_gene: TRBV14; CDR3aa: CASSQGLAAQETQYF
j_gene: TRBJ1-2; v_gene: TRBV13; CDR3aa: CASSLSFEGYGYTF
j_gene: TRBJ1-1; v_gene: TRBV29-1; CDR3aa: CSVKIGTEAFF
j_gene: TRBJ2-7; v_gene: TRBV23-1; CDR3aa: CASSQSSRGKGSYEQYF
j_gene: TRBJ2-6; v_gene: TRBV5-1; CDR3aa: CASSLWTGGKVSGANVLTF
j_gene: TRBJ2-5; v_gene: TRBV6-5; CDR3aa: CASRGAQPSETQYF
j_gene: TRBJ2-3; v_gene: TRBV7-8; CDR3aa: CASSLALPGPTDTQYF
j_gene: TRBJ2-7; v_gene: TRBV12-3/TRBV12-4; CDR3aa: CASRGDGAHEQYF
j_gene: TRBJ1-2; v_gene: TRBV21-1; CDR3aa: CASSIARSTYGYTF
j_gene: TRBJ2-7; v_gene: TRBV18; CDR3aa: CASSPSRDGHYEQYF
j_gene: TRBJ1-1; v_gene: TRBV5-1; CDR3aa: CASSTLTGGAITEAFF
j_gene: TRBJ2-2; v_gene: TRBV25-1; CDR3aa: CASSVSGELFF
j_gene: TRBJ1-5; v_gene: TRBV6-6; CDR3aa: CASTPDGWQPQHF
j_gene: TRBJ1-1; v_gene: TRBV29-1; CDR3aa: CSAPTGLGTEAFF
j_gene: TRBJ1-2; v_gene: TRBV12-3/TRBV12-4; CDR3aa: CASSLAGQGFYGYTF
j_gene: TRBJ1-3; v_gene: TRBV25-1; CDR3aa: CASSARWEQVSGNTIYF
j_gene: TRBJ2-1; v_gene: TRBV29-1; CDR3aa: CSVGTSGIYSEQFF